The entry below describes one T cell receptor (beta chain). It has no known antigen specificity. Nothing much larger sits one base from this clone, and base qualities are not available. According to the germline V gene, CDR1 reads MNHEY and CDR2 reads SVGAGI. V was cut back by 0 bases and J by 5 bases, leaving a gap of 10 bases between them. From the cysteine up to the phenylalanine, the CDR3 has a length of 14 residues. CDR3 DNA is the only sequence kept; it has 42 bases, read in frame from the first base. The sample comes from a study of cytomegalovirus exposure and HLA in healthy donors (dated by TCRdb to about 2017). A note on the overall study: According to an earlier analysis of 587 of the donors, about 179 million T cells yielded 117 million unique TCR beta sequences and approximately 280 Gb of sequence data. Roughly 300 gigabases of sequencing data and 80 million or so unique TCR sequences were included in an early release covering about 600 HLA-typed donors. Of the 350 to 450 genotyped donors, 65% to 90% were placed in the genetic ancestry cluster associated with self-reported Caucasian donors. The study was designed to test whether signatures of past pathogen exposure could be identified by cataloging public T cell receptors. The T cell repertoires of 550 to 850 subjects were profiled by immunosequencing and related to cytomegalovirus serostatus. Along with the approximately 650-subject first cohort, a separate validation cohort of approximately 110 different subjects was used. To predict cytomegalovirus infection status, the study combined high-throughput TCR immunosequencing, statistical association of individual TCRs with disease status, and machine learning. A later analysis re-examined previously published TCR beta repertoires from several hundred donors and added high-resolution HLA genotyping to investigate patterns of TCR occurrence. Rather than drawing on any new phenotypic data, the later analysis identified candidate immune exposures from TCR beta sequences and the way those sequences occurred across donors. In an earlier analysis of about 590 of the donors, high-throughput TCR beta sequencing was used to judge whether each TCR beta V gene segment behaved as functional or pseudogenic. Donor age, sex, ethnicity and CMV serostatus were compiled alongside the repertoire data. Genome-wide SNP genotypes for about 65% of the roughly 700 donors were used in a later genetic analysis, which treated that subset as a discovery cohort. Every discovery cohort repertoire had been produced on one sequencing platform. Class I and class II HLA loci were covered by the typing at four-digit resolution. The number of donors typed differed by locus, with 629-630 for A, B, C, DRB1 and DQB1, around 520 for DQA1, approximately 580 for DPA1, and some 440 for DPB1. Four to six DR-DQ haplotypes were handled as single units for association and clustering, since linkage in the cohort was strong. Among 350 to 400 genotyped donors of the cohort, an average of around 240,000 unique TCR beta nucleotide sequences were sequenced per donor, 15% to 20% of them non-productive.

The library was prepared using the immunoSEQ multiplex PCR assay. For the multiplex PCR, a mixture combining 60 forward primers for TCR Vbeta segments and 13 reverse primers for TCR Jbeta segments was used. A multiplex PCR assay on genomic DNA amplified the CDR3 region of rearranged TCR beta genes. On the Illumina HiSeq System, the amplified TCR beta libraries were sequenced as 87-base-pair reads. Under the source paper's analysis protocol: In a later analysis, some 80 million unique TCR beta chains were counted across the approximately 670 repertoires, and roughly 10 million of these chains were shared by at least two donors. A nearest-neighbor algorithm error-corrected the raw reads and collapsed the reads into unique sequences, merging closely related sequences to remove PCR and sequencing errors. CDR3 sequences were aligned to IMGT reference sequences to assign V, D and J gene segments. Each retained sequence needed at least a six-nucleotide match to both a V gene segment and a J gene segment. Rearrangements were called productive when the CDR3 lacked stop codons and stayed in frame with V and J; all others were non-productive. CDR3 was defined by IMGT convention, running from the second conserved V-encoded cysteine to the conserved J-encoded phenylalanine. The earlier analysis of 550 to 650 of the donors excluded any sequence lacking an unambiguous match to a single V gene segment. An earlier analysis of approximately 590 of the donors called V segments functional above 56.7% productive rearrangements and segregating when the between-donor standard deviation exceeded 5%. A statistical classification framework was developed to diagnose cytomegalovirus status using the catalog of TCR beta chain sequences. A later analysis assigned V and J genes by comparing TCR nucleotide sequences with IMGT/GENE-DB human TR gene sequences. The TCRdist pipeline was used in a later analysis to assign CDR3 sequences and most-parsimonious VDJ recombination scenarios. A later analysis defined each TCR beta chain by its CDR3 amino acid sequence plus V-gene family, and excluded reads lacking a unique V-gene family. A later analysis removed several hundred highly shared, low-generation-probability nucleotide sequences to deal with suspected cross-contamination and a sequencing artifact. For each public chain, a later analysis derived a clonal expansion index from normalized ranks of inferred template counts within each repertoire. In a later analysis, generation probabilities were computed using a VDJ recombination model fitted to out-of-frame rearrangements, and the results were checked against IGoR. In a later analysis, hypergeometric tests were used to score TCR-TCR, TCR-HLA and TCR-CMV co-occurrence, with a repertoire-size bias correction applied to TCR pairs. In a later analysis, false discovery rates were estimated by permuting HLA or CMV assignments 20 times. A later analysis grouped co-occurring TCRs with DBSCAN, adding TCRdist sequence similarity when clustering within HLA-allele-positive subsets. Repertoires with fewer than 30,000 or more than 120,000 public chains, plus five repertoires with anomalous nucleotide sharing, were excluded from co-occurrence clustering. The table was pulled from immuneACCESS by TCRdb, which kept in-frame rearrangements only. Such tables lose some clones; where checked, under half of the loss comes from unresolved V genes, and the rest has no known cause. The V and J calls and clone size come from that table; D and trimming were worked out from the DNA. The sample profile shows 150,000 to 200,000 clones; around 80% of them were found once. The ten largest make up under 3% of the sample.

What the study reported, not specific to this receptor: The presence/absence analyses assumed that sequencing depth was roughly uniform across donors, and that assumption may not be true. A later analysis found that TCR association rates varied across HLA loci, with DRB1 alleles showing the most associated TCRs and HLA-C alleles the fewest. Linkage disequilibrium might explain the correlated functional status among segregating V segments, but an unknown experimental factor could not be excluded. In a later analysis, HLA-associated TCR beta chains showed more clonal expansion and lower generation probabilities than non-associated chains that were equally common. Most TCR sequences were seen in very few donors, while some public TCRs were found in many individuals. HLA typing was unavailable for some donors at each locus, so association tests used only the typed subset. In an earlier analysis of 587 of the donors, most TCR beta V segments appeared in productive rearrangements about 87% or about 30% of the time, broadly matching IMGT annotations. In a later genetic analysis, fewer N-insertions in productive TCRs were reported among donors in an Asian-associated ancestry cluster than the roughly 700-donor mean. A cluster of highly shared sequence variants was judged likely to be a technical artifact of the sequencing pipeline. The classifier was reported to diagnose cytomegalovirus status with high specificity and sensitivity in both the original and validation cohorts. A total of around 150 TCR beta chains were listed by the study as associated with cytomegalovirus. Immune exposure information for the cohort was limited to CMV serostatus. When HLA alleles, especially DR and DQ, strongly co-occurred, TCR associations were difficult to assign to individual alleles. The cohort was sequenced for TCR beta chains only, and without alpha or paired-chain data the features that could be detected were limited. The 87-base-pair reads could not distinguish some IMGT-functional V segments, including TRBV6-2 and TRBV6-3, so those segments were excluded. A later analysis found that most CMV-associated TCR beta chains appeared HLA-restricted, with HLA associations seemingly driven largely by CMV exposure. It was suggested by the authors that the approach could potentially be generalized to other disease states and immunological phenotypes. Because counts were too low, 15 to 20 rarely observed V segments, including chromosome 9 orphons, were excluded from the earlier analysis of roughly 580 of the donors. A later genetic analysis associated a missense DCLRE1C variant with V-gene and J-gene trimming of TCR beta chains, and an independent cohort replicated the association. In vitro tests confirmed that a few of the cytomegalovirus-associated TCR beta chains recognize cytomegalovirus antigens. Specific HLA alleles were associated with 15,000 to 20,000 TCR beta sequences at a false discovery rate of 0.05 in a later analysis. In a later analysis, several top co-occurrence clusters were reported to appear linked to parvovirus B19, influenza, CMV and Epstein-Barr virus. A further reported finding was that TCR beta sequences accurately predicted the HLA-A and HLA-B alleles for most subjects in the first cohort.

The cohort comprised 666 healthy bone marrow donors. Cohort members were all nominally healthy when sampled, although unrecorded immune exposures were likely present. The donor was CMV seronegative and was included in the group of a few hundred seronegative cohort members. Every donor gave a peripheral blood sample, and the peripheral blood mononuclear cells from that sample were used for TCR beta sequencing. The Qiagen DNeasy Blood Extraction Kit was used to extract genomic DNA from the blood cell samples. The chain is made from TRBV6-5 and TRBJ1-2, with a tentative D gene TRBD1 over 5 matching bases. The sample was PBMCs. The receptor's source is a woman between 45 and 60 years old in good health and CMV-seronegative. The nucleotides are TGTGCCAGCAGTTACTCGGGGGGGAGGTATGGCTACACCTTC. Translation gives CASSYSGGRYGYTF.